One and the same sample provided the 22 T cell receptor beta chains below, sequenced in a study of T-cell reconstitution after alpha-beta-depleted transplantation in children. Preparation of the TCRbeta library involved a method that used unique molecular identifiers. TCRdb re-analysed the PCR reads in MiXCR, keeping a single row per CDR3 protein. The sample yields a few hundred thousand distinct CDR3 sequences, 43% seen once. The sample consisted of PBMCs, taken before TCRalphabeta/CD19-depleted stem cell transplant. The receptors were sampled from a girl aged 2 to 9 with aplastic anemia, due to receive a stem cell transplant.

This rearrangement joins TRBV20-1 to TRBJ2-1; possible D gene TRBD2, 5 bases. V was shortened by 1 base and J by 9 bases, with 19 bases between the two germline ends. Germline V gene data show CDR1 as DFQATT and CDR2 as SNEGSKA (reference sequence). This CDR3 is 15 amino acids long. CDR3 residues: CSARGPGVYGSEQFF. CDR3 nucleotide sequence: TGCAGTGCTAGAGGACCCGGGGTTTATGGTAGTGAGCAGTTCTTC.

V gene TRBV7-9 combines with J gene TRBJ1-1; tentatively, D is TRBD1 (5 bases). The CDR3 loop spans 15 amino acids. The ends were cut back, 1 base at V and 6 bases at J, with 15 bases in the middle. Germline CDR1 and CDR2: SEHNR and FQNEAQ (reference sequence). The CDR3 DNA reads as TGTGCCAGCAGCTTAGATCCAGGGATGAGGGCTGAAGCTTTCTTT. Protein sequence: CASSLDPGMRAEAFF.

This sequence joins TRBV11-2 and TRBJ2-4; 9 bases map to TRBD1. The CDR3 length is 11 residues. CDR1 is SGHAT, CDR2 FQNNGV, per germline. V was pared by 5 bases and J by 13 bases, with 3 bases of the junction left unmatched. The CDR3 here is CASSRGQGQYF. The CDR3, as DNA: TGTGCCAGCAGCCGCGGACAGGGGCAGTACTTC.

The J gene is TRBJ2-5, the V gene TRBV5-6, with a tentative D call TRBD2 (6 bases). Trimming pared 5 bases from V and 1 base from J, leaving 15 bases between. CDR1 and CDR2 (germline): SGHDT, YYEEEE. The length of the CDR3 is 15 residues. Here the CDR3 DNA reads TGTGCCAGCAGTCACCAGAGCGGGTCCCAAGAGACCCAGTACTTC. Its translation is CASSHQSGSQETQYF.

This clonotype was counted a few times. The rearrangement uses TRBV5-1 and TRBJ2-5; D unresolved. Per germline, CDR1 SGHRS and CDR2 YFSETQ. There are 15 residues in the CDR3. With 1 base removed from V and 2 bases from J, the gap between germline ends came to 12 bases. The CDR3 sequence: CASSLSGLQQETQYF. The DNA of the CDR3 is TGCGCCAGCAGCTTGTCGGGTCTTCAGCAAGAGACCCAGTACTTC.

This clonotype was found many times. This chain joins TRBV7-2 and TRBJ2-1; 7 bases align to TRBD2. The length of the CDR3 is 15 residues. CDR1 and CDR2 from the germline V gene are SGHTA and FQGNSA. V was clipped by 2 bases and J by 2 bases; unmatched bases: 3. The CDR3 region is CASSLLADAYNEQFF. The DNA for the CDR3 is TGTGCCAGCAGCTTACTAGCGGACGCCTACAATGAGCAGTTCTTC.

The chain has TRBV30 and TRBJ2-7; the D is unclear. The V and J ends lost 3 bases and 5 bases respectively, with 14 bases between them. This CDR3 comprises 13 residues. Germline assignment: CDR1 GTSNPN and CDR2 SVGIG (reference sequence). CDR3 in amino acids: CAWSGGGFHEQYF. In nucleotides, the CDR3 is TGTGCCTGGAGCGGTGGTGGTTTCCACGAGCAGTACTTC.

This clonotype came up a few times. The rearrangement links TRBV5-5 to TRBJ2-1; 9 bases align to TRBD2. CDR3 length: 15 residues. V trimming: 0 bases; J trimming: 4 bases; junction bases outside the gene matches: 2. CDR1 SGHKS and CDR2 YYEKEE come from the germline V gene (reference sequence). CDR3 region: CASSLGLAEYNEQFF. The DNA for the CDR3 is TGTGCCAGCAGCTTGGGACTAGCGGAATACAATGAGCAGTTCTTC.

This clonotype was seen ten or more times. The junction departs from the called germline gene at one end, perhaps through a read error. The chain combines TRBV20-1 with TRBJ2-3, with 8 bases identical to TRBD2. CDR1 and CDR2 (germline): DFQATT, SNEGSKA (reference sequence). The CDR3 spans 12 residues. CDR3 nucleotide sequence: TGCAGCGCTACTAGCGGAGGGGATACGCAGTATTTT. Translated: CSATSGGDTQYF.

The chain combines TRBV5-6 with TRBJ2-6, with 10 bases aligning to TRBD2. The CDR3 runs to 20 residues. J gave up 3 bases and V 3 bases, and 15 bases lay outside the gene matches. Germline V gene sequence: CDR1 SGHDT, CDR2 YYEEEE. The CDR3 bases are TGTGCCAGCAGCTCAGGACGTATACTAGCGGGAAGGTATGGGGCCAACGTCCTGACTTTC. As protein: CASSSGRILAGRYGANVLTF.

The chain has TRBV20-1 and TRBJ1-1, with D tentatively TRBD1 (5 bases). The length of the CDR3 is 13 residues. Trimming removed 7 bases at V and 0 bases at J, with 12 bases between. Germline values: CDR1 DFQATT, CDR2 SNEGSKA (reference sequence). CDR3 coding DNA: TGCAGTGTACCCAGGGCCATGAACACTGAAGCTTTCTTT. It yields the protein CSVPRAMNTEAFF.

J is TRBJ1-5 and V is TRBV20-1; 10 nucleotides align to TRBD1. Germline V gives CDR1 DFQATT, CDR2 SNEGSKA (reference sequence). This CDR3 has 13 residues. V lost 6 bases to trimming and J lost 6 bases; unmatched junction nucleotides: 5. The CDR3 DNA follows: TGCAGTGCGAGACAGGGGGCGAGTCAGCCCCAGCATTTT. Protein: CSARQGASQPQHF.

This chain connects TRBV4-1 to TRBJ1-2; a weak D match, TRBD1 (5 bases). Germline V gene lookup returns CDR1 MGHRA and CDR2 YSYEKL. The CDR3 length is 14 residues. The V end lost 3 bases, the J end lost 4 bases, and 12 bases lay between the germline ends. This chain's CDR3 is CASSQQEGLYGYTF. CDR3 nucleotide sequence: TGCGCCAGCAGCCAGCAGGAGGGGCTCTATGGCTACACCTTC.

The J gene is TRBJ2-7, the V gene TRBV29-1; D gene uncertain. Trimming shortened V by 8 bases and J by 0 bases, and 17 bases separated the two germline ends. The CDR3 loop spans 14 amino acids. The germline gives CDR1 SQVTM, CDR2 ANQGSEA. The CDR3 region has the DNA TGCAGCCCCCTTTTGTGTCCCAGCTCCTACGAGCAGTACTTC. Amino acid sequence: CSPLLCPSSYEQYF.

This clonotype came up many times. CDR3 in DNA: TGCAGTGCTATAACCAGGGGGGGCAACTATGGCTACACCTTC. It encodes CSAITRGGNYGYTF. The chain combines TRBV20-1 with TRBJ1-2; 7 bases are shared with TRBD1. V lost 4 bases, J lost 2 bases, and 7 bases stayed unmatched. The germline V gene encodes CDR1 DFQATT and CDR2 SNEGSKA (reference sequence). This CDR3 spans 14 amino acids.

V is TRBV2 and J is TRBJ1-5, with D perhaps matching TRBD1 (5 bases). The CDR3 runs to 14 residues. Germline V lookup: CDR1 SNHLY, CDR2 FYNNEI. Trimming pared 4 bases from V and 7 bases from J, leaving 14 bases between. CDR3 protein: CASSGAGGGQPQHF. CDR3 sequence (DNA): TGTGCCAGCAGTGGGGCCGGGGGTGGACAGCCCCAGCATTTT.

Notes on this clonotype: The junction departs from germline at one end; a sequencing error may be responsible. The chain recombines TRBV19 with TRBJ2-7; D possibly corresponds to TRBD2 (6 bases). The CDR3 extends over 13 amino acids. Germline assignment: CDR1 LNHDA and CDR2 SQIVND (reference sequence). The CDR3 DNA reads TGTGCCTCCTCCCGGGGGAGCGCCGACGAGCTGTACTTC. The encoded protein is CASSRGSADELYF.

The chain recombines TRBV5-1 with TRBJ2-3; possible D gene TRBD2, 5 bases. The CDR3 totals 15 residues. From germline, CDR1 is SGHRS and CDR2 YFSETQ. Trimming cost V 4 bases and J 1 base, with 13 bases left between them. In DNA, the CDR3 is TGCGCCAGCAGCCGCCGAGCGGCCGGCACAGATACGCAGTATTTT. Amino acid sequence: CASSRRAAGTDTQYF.

This clonotype was counted ten times or more. The V and J genes are TRBV6-5 and TRBJ2-1; D is perhaps TRBD1 (5 bases). V was pared by 2 bases and J by 5 bases, with 10 bases between. CDR1 and CDR2 (germline): MNHEY, SVGAGI. The CDR3 totals 14 residues. CDR3: CASSYRQGNNEQFF. The CDR3 coding sequence is TGTGCCAGCAGTTACCGGCAGGGCAACAATGAGCAGTTCTTC.

This sequence joins TRBV20-1 and TRBJ2-5; D might be TRBD2 (6 bases). Trimming cost V 0 bases and J 5 bases, with 16 bases left between them. The CDR3 spans 15 residues. CDR1 and CDR2 (germline): DFQATT, SNEGSKA (reference sequence). In nucleotides, the CDR3 is TGCAGTGCTAGAGATCGGTCTAGGGAGGAGGAGACCCAGTACTTC. The encoded protein is CSARDRSREEETQYF.

Only a few counts were recorded for this clonotype. This CDR3 is CASSLTGASYGYTF. DNA for the CDR3: TGTGCCAGCAGCTTGACAGGGGCAAGCTATGGCTACACCTTC. The chain is built from TRBV5-5 and TRBJ1-2; TRBD1 matches at 7 bases. Per the germline V gene, CDR1 is SGHKS and CDR2 is YYEKEE (reference sequence). CDR3 size: 14 residues. V lost 1 base to trimming and J lost 4 bases; unmatched junction nucleotides: 4.

The chain has TRBV29-1 and TRBJ2-1; D gene uncertain. The CDR3 runs to 14 residues. Between the trimmed V and J ends, which lost 3 bases and 0 bases, there was a span of 9 bases. CDR1 is SQVTM and CDR2 is ANQGSEA in the germline V gene. CDR3: CSVEGLSSYNEQFF. The CDR3 DNA reads as TGCAGCGTTGAGGGCCTTAGCTCCTACAATGAGCAGTTCTTC.